The 20 T cell receptor beta chains below all came from one sample that was sequenced in a study of regulatory T cells in long-lasting Graves disease. Time point of the sample: persistent/refractory GD, antithyroid drugs over 5 years with positive TRAb. RNA extracted from PBMCs served as the sequencing template. The authors built TCR beta libraries using iRepertoire HTBI primers and Arm-PCR of CDR3 regions. From the multiplex PCR reads, TCRdb called clonotypes with MiXCR, one entry per CDR3 protein. In the table there are 400,000 to 500,000 distinct CDR3 sequences, under 25% of which are singletons. The sequenced sample was peripheral blood mononuclear cells (PBMCs), obtained when the disease was refractory, from a patient treated with antithyroid drugs. These receptor sequences come from a female donor with Graves disease.

This clonotype was observed at least ten times. The gene calls are TRBV7-8 and TRBJ2-5; TRBD1 or TRBD2 may be the D gene (5 bases each). V lost 5 bases and J 4 bases, leaving 17 bases between the germline ends. CDR1 SGHVS and CDR2 FQNEAQ come from the germline V gene. This CDR3 is 15 amino acids long. In DNA form, the CDR3 reads TGTGCCAGCAGCCTAGGTCCGGGGCAAGGAGAGACCCAGTACTTC. It specifies CASSLGPGQGETQYF.

The gene calls are TRBV29-1 and TRBJ1-5, with a possible D match to TRBD1 (5 bases). Looked up from germline, CDR1 is SQVTM and CDR2 is ANQGSEA. The CDR3 sequence is 13 residues long. DNA of the CDR3: TGCAGTGTTCGGGGCTTAGCCGGTCAGCCCCAGCATTTT. This encodes CSVRGLAGQPQHF.

The chain employs TRBV27 and TRBJ1-2, with D maybe TRBD1 (6 bases). V was shortened by 0 bases and J by 1 base, with 9 bases between the two germline ends. There are 15 residues in the CDR3. The germline V gene has CDR1 MNHEY and CDR2 SMNVEV (reference sequence). The CDR3 DNA reads as TGTGCCAGCAGTTTATCGGGGGCCTTTAACTATGGCTACACCTTC. It specifies CASSLSGAFNYGYTF.

The chain uses TRBV5-1 and TRBJ2-2; TRBD2 matches at 9 bases. V gave up 2 bases and J gave up 8 bases; unmatched junction bases: 13. This CDR3 has 17 residues. Germline V gives CDR1 SGHRS, CDR2 YFSETQ. The CDR3 DNA reads as TGCGCCAGCAGCTTCCGACTAGCGGAACCCCTGGGAGGGGAGCTGTTTTTT. The encoded protein is CASSFRLAEPLGGELFF.

This clonotype was picked up a small number of times. V is TRBV19 and J is TRBJ1-6; 8 bases are shared with TRBD1. The CDR3 covers 15 residues. Germline values: CDR1 LNHDA, CDR2 SQIVND (reference sequence). V was pared by 4 bases and J by 6 bases, with 5 bases of the junction left unmatched. Here the CDR3 DNA reads TGTGCCAGTAGTACCCGGGGACAGGCTAATTCACCCCTCCACTTT. Protein product: CASSTRGQANSPLHF.

About this clonotype itself: A much larger clone sits a single nucleotide away, making a read error possible. V gene TRBV10-3 combines with J gene TRBJ2-5; no clear D gene. The CDR3 has 13 amino acids. Germline CDR1 ENHRY, CDR2 SYGVKD. This CDR3 reads CAVSVAAPETQYF. In nucleotides, the CDR3 is TGTGCCGTCAGTGTCGCTGCACCGGAGACCCAGTACTTC.

This clonotype occurred a few times. The chain has TRBV2 and TRBJ1-2; D gene unclear. Germline CDR1 reads SNHLY; CDR2 reads FYNNEI. CDR3 length: 13 residues. The V end was cut by 1 base, the J end by 1 base, with 4 bases between. The CDR3 region has the DNA TGTGCCAGCAGTGAAGACTTTAACTATGGCTACACCTTC. Protein product: CASSEDFNYGYTF.

This sequence joins TRBV10-3 and TRBJ2-6; D possibly corresponds to TRBD2 (6 bases). The V gene's germline CDR1 is ENHRY and CDR2 SYGVKD. V was cut by 0 bases and J by 0 bases, with 15 bases left in between. This CDR3 contains 19 residues. In nucleotides, the CDR3 is TGTGCCATCAGTGAGTCCTGGGGGGAAAAGGTCTCTGGGGCCAACGTCCTGACTTTC. It translates to CAISESWGEKVSGANVLTF.

The rearrangement links TRBV19 to TRBJ1-5; 7 bases are a match to TRBD1. J was trimmed by 1 base and V by 4 bases; bases with no gene match: 7. The CDR3 extends over 16 amino acids. CDR1 LNHDA and CDR2 SQIVND come from the germline V gene (reference sequence). In nucleotides, the CDR3 is TGTGCCAGTAGTAACTCGACAGGGTCAAGCAATCAGCCCCAGCATTTT. Its translation is CASSNSTGSSNQPQHF. Full variable domain (missing parts from reference TRBV19 and TRBJ1-5): DGGITQSPKYLFRKEGQNVTLSCEQNLNHDAMYWYRQDPGQGLRLIYYSQIVNDFQKGDIAEGYSVSREKKESFPLTVTSAQKNPTAFYLCASSNSTGSSNQPQHFGDGTRLSIL.

The table lists this clonotype with many counts. The genes are TRBV28 and TRBJ2-7, with 12 bases that match TRBD1. With 8 bases clipped from V and 5 bases from J, the junction kept 7 bases outside the gene matches. CDR3 length: 14 amino acids. CDR1 and CDR2 (germline): MDHEN, SYDVKM. DNA of the CDR3: TGTGCCAGCCATCCTGGGACAGGGGGCCACGAGCAGTACTTC. Amino acid sequence: CASHPGTGGHEQYF.

In the case of this clonotype: This may come from a read error, since a much larger clone is one base off. This chain joins TRBV6-5 and TRBJ1-2; D gene ambiguous. CDR1 MNHEY and CDR2 SVGAGI come from the germline V gene. The CDR3 covers 15 residues. Written as DNA, the CDR3 is TGTGCCAGCAGTTACTCTGGAGCAGCTAACCATGGCTACACCTTC. It encodes CASSYSGAANHGYTF.

This clonotype occurred many times. The chain has TRBV5-6 and TRBJ1-5; D remains ambiguous. Trimming left V 3 bases short and J 0 bases short, with 16 bases between. In germline, CDR1 is SGHDT, CDR2 YYEEEE. CDR3 length equals 17 residues. CDR3 loop: CASSSWVSPYSNQPQHF. CDR3 coding DNA: TGTGCCAGCAGCTCCTGGGTTAGCCCCTATAGCAATCAGCCCCAGCATTTT.

Ten or more counts support this clonotype. This sequence joins TRBV3-1 and TRBJ1-2; perhaps TRBD1 as D (5 bases). The CDR3 length is 15 residues. Deletions cut 1 base from V and 4 bases from J, with 13 bases between. Germline V gives CDR1 LGHDT, CDR2 YNNKEL (reference sequence). This CDR3 reads CASSQGRGWSYGYTF. DNA for the CDR3: TGTGCCAGCAGCCAAGGCCGGGGGTGGTCCTATGGCTACACCTTC.

The gene calls are TRBV6-1 and TRBJ2-3, with 12 nucleotides matching TRBD2. CDR1 is MNHNS, CDR2 SASEGT, per germline. V was clipped by 6 bases and J by 5 bases; unmatched bases: 6. The CDR3 length is 15 residues. CDR3 in amino acids: CASRRTSGTGDTQYF. The CDR3 nucleotides read TGTGCCAGCAGACGGACTAGCGGGACGGGAGATACGCAGTATTTT.

This clonotype was detected ten times or more. This sequence joins TRBV6-5 and TRBJ1-2, with D unresolved. CDR1 and CDR2 (germline): MNHEY, SVGAGI. Trimming took 0 bases from V and 4 from J, leaving 9 bases between them. The CDR3 is made up of 14 amino acids. DNA for the CDR3: TGTGCCAGCAGTTACTCCCGGATAAGCTATGGCTACACCTTC. It translates to CASSYSRISYGYTF.

The chain uses TRBV18 and TRBJ1-2; 7 bases match TRBD1. The CDR3 runs to 13 residues. Germline lookup yields CDR1 KGHSH and CDR2 LQKENI. The ends lost 5 bases at V and 7 bases at J; junction bases unmatched: 7. The CDR3 DNA is TGTGCCAGCTCATCCGACAGGGCCGGTGGCTACACCTTC. Residues: CASSSDRAGGYTF.

This chain uses TRBV6-1 with TRBJ2-7; D not resolved. There are 14 residues in the CDR3. Germline CDR1 and CDR2: MNHNS and SASEGT. V was shortened by 8 bases and J by 1 base, with 15 bases between the two germline ends. The CDR3 spells CASVQTLQSYEQYF. The DNA of the CDR3 is TGTGCCAGCGTACAGACGCTTCAATCCTACGAGCAGTACTTC.

There are many counts of this clonotype. The rearrangement links TRBV7-8 to TRBJ2-7; no clear D. CDR3 length equals 12 residues. Germline CDR1 and CDR2: SGHVS and FQNEAQ. V shed 5 bases and J shed 3 bases, with 8 bases lying between them. CDR3 amino acids: CASSPNHYEQYF. For the CDR3, the DNA is TGTGCCAGCAGCCCAAACCACTACGAGCAGTACTTC.

The table lists this clonotype with a few counts. The rearrangement links TRBV20-1 to TRBJ1-1, with TRBD1 as a possible D gene (6 bases). This CDR3 has 15 amino acids. Trimming removed 6 bases at V and 0 bases at J, with 17 bases between. Germline CDR1 DFQATT, CDR2 SNEGSKA (reference sequence). The CDR3 here is CSAKDSSFMNTEAFF. CDR3 DNA sequence: TGCAGTGCAAAGGACAGCTCTTTTATGAACACTGAAGCTTTCTTT.

The chain has TRBV18 and TRBJ2-4; no reliable D call. The germline V gene encodes CDR1 KGHSH and CDR2 LQKENI. V gave up 4 bases and J gave up 5 bases, with 3 bases separating them. The CDR3 has 11 amino acids. CDR3 region: CASSLQNIQYF. CDR3 bases: TGTGCCAGCTCACTACAAAACATTCAGTACTTC.